These T cell receptor beta chains were read from a single sample in a study of T cell responses to AZD1222 COVID-19 vaccine. Profiled with immunoSEQ multiplex PCR; TCRdb holds only in-frame clones, not every one. The sample has about 190,000 clones, roughly nine tenths seen once. Sequences were derived from peripheral blood, sampled 28 days after the second dose of the MenACWY control vaccine. Receptors originate from an adult who received the MenACWY meningococcal vaccine as a control. CDR3s include the opening cysteine and the closing phenylalanine or tryptophan. D genes are given only for firm matches. Rows may omit the clone size; those that give it use once, few, many or a size class.

clone_size j_call v_call d_call cdr3_nt cdr3_aa
NA TRBJ1-2 TRBV7-9 TRBD1 TGTGCCAGCAGCCCGGACAGGCTGAACTATGGCTACACCTTC CASSPDRLNYGYTF
NA TRBJ1-2 TRBV7-9 NA TGTGCCAGCAGCTTAGTTGGAGGCGGGAAAGCTAACTATGGCTACACCTTC CASSLVGGGKANYGYTF
NA TRBJ1-5 TRBV19 NA TGTGCCAGTAGTCGGGTTGGGACGGGAGAGGAGCCCCAGCATTTT CASSRVGTGEEPQHF
NA TRBJ1-4 TRBV9 NA TGTGCCAGCAGCGCCCGCGGATTCGAGAAGGAAAAACTGTTTTTT CASSARGFEKEKLFF
NA TRBJ2-3 TRBV19 NA TGTGCCAGTAGTATAGATTTCCCTAGGGGGGCCGTTGACACAGATACGCAGTATTTT CASSIDFPRGAVDTDTQYF
NA TRBJ2-7 TRBV6-1 NA TGTGCCAGCGGCCAGTTCTACGAGCAGTACTTC CASGQFYEQYF
NA TRBJ1-2 TRBV6-2/TRBV6-3 TRBD1 TGTGCCAGCAGTTACTCGACAGGGGGCGCGAAAGGCTATGGCTACACCTTC CASSYSTGGAKGYGYTF
once TRBJ2-7 TRBV4-2 NA TGTGCCAGCAGCCAGGCTGCCGGGACTCCAGTTCCCGAGCAGTACTTC CASSQAAGTPVPEQYF
NA TRBJ1-2 TRBV5-1 NA TGCGCCAGCAGCTTAAGTCCCCAACCCACGTATGGCTACACCTTC CASSLSPQPTYGYTF
NA TRBJ2-7 TRBV3-1/TRBV3-2 NA TGTGCCAGCAGCCGTCTGTCAAGCTTGGGCGAGCAGTACTTC CASSRLSSLGEQYF
NA TRBJ1-3 TRBV12-3/TRBV12-4 NA TGTGCCAGCACCCGTGGTGGAAACACCATATATTTT CASTRGGNTIYF